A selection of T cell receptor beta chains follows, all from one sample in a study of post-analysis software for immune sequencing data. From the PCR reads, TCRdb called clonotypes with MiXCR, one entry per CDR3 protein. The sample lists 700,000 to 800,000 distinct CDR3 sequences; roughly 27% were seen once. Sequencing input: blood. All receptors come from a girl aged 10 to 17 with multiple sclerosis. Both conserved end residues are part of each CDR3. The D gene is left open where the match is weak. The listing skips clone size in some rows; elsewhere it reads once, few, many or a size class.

CASSALGRDRNSPLHF	TGTGCCAGCAGCGCTCTTGGCCGGGACAGGAATTCACCCCTCCACTTT	TRBD1	TRBV3-1	TRBJ1-6	few
CASSSIDRVAEQYF	TGTGCCAGCAGTTCAATAGACAGGGTGGCCGAGCAGTACTTC	TRBD1	TRBV6-6	TRBJ2-7	NA
CASSLVFGGETQYF	TGCGCCAGCAGCTTGGTATTCGGGGGCGAGACCCAGTACTTC	NA	TRBV5-1	TRBJ2-5	once
CASSLQGLGEAFF	TGTGCCAGCAGCTTGCAGGGTTTGGGTGAAGCTTTCTTT	NA	TRBV5-4	TRBJ1-1	NA
CSAHGTSGTDTQYF	TGCAGTGCCCACGGCACTAGCGGTACAGATACGCAGTATTTT	TRBD2	TRBV20-1	TRBJ2-3	NA
CASSPRYNEQFF	TGTGCCAGCAGCCCCCGATACAATGAGCAGTTCTTC	NA	TRBV9	TRBJ2-1	many
CSARDLEGTGLGGYTF	TGCAGTGCTAGAGATCTGGAGGGGACAGGGTTAGGTGGCTACACCTTC	TRBD1	TRBV20-1	TRBJ1-2	NA
CASSPTLSGTNYGYTF	TGTGCCAGCAGCCCAACCTTATCGGGGACTAACTATGGCTACACCTTC	NA	TRBV7-9	TRBJ1-2	NA
CASSARGAGAQSSTDTQYF	TGCGCCAGCAGCGCCCGCGGAGCGGGGGCCCAAAGTAGCACAGATACGCAGTATTTT	TRBD2	TRBV5-1	TRBJ2-3	few
CASSLRLAGVFYEQYF	TGTGCCAGCAGCCTCCGACTAGCGGGAGTGTTCTACGAGCAGTACTTC	TRBD2	TRBV7-2	TRBJ2-7	few
CSVDPQGGKSDNEQFF	TGCAGCGTTGACCCCCAGGGGGGAAAAAGTGACAATGAGCAGTTCTTC	NA	TRBV29-1	TRBJ2-1	NA
CASSWDRVHGYTF	TGTGCCAGCAGCTGGGACAGGGTCCATGGCTACACCTTC	TRBD1	TRBV5-6	TRBJ1-2	NA
CASSQDERGAINEQFF	TGTGCCAGCAGCCAAGATGAGCGGGGGGCCATCAATGAGCAGTTCTTC	TRBD2	TRBV4-2	TRBJ2-1	many
CASSSRGAPSGYTF	TGTGCCAGCAGCTCCAGGGGGGCCCCCAGTGGCTACACCTTC	TRBD1	TRBV7-2	TRBJ1-2	NA
CASSLRGETDTQYF	TGTGCCAGCAGTTTACGGGGGGAGACAGATACGCAGTATTTT	TRBD2	TRBV7-6	TRBJ2-3	NA
CSATASGQGRRADTQYF	TGCAGTGCAACAGCTAGCGGGCAGGGCCGGAGGGCGGATACGCAGTATTTT	TRBD2	TRBV20-1	TRBJ2-3	NA
CASSLDPLAYNEQSF	TGCGCCAGCAGCTTGGATCCTCTAGCCTACAATGAGCAGTCCTTC	NA	TRBV5-1	TRBJ2-1	NA
CASNLVRGETQYF	TGTGCCAGCAACTTAGTAAGGGGTGAGACCCAGTACTTC	NA	TRBV11-2	TRBJ2-5	NA
CSAKSGRMGNEQFF	TGCAGCGCAAAAAGCGGGCGCATGGGAAATGAGCAGTTCTTC	NA	TRBV29-1	TRBJ2-1	many